The 30 T cell receptor beta chains listed next were all sequenced from one sample in a study of cytotoxic CD8 clonotypes in ibrutinib-treated CLL. Profiling relied on immunoSEQ multiplex PCR, and the TCRdb table lists in-frame clones only, not all of them. The sample contains approximately 150,000 clones, 70% to 80% of which appear only once. The sample in question was PBMCs, obtained after 12 months of ibrutinib treatment. These TCRs come from a human donor with chronic lymphocytic leukemia.

The V call is TRBV5-6, the J call TRBJ2-2, with 7 bases identical to TRBD2. This CDR3 is 14 amino acids long. CDR1 is SGHDT, CDR2 YYEEEE, per germline. Losses at the gene ends were 0 bases for V and 6 bases for J; bases not matched to a gene: 2. The CDR3 loop reads CASSLAAGAGELFF. In DNA, the CDR3 is TGTGCCAGCAGCTTGGCCGCGGGAGCCGGGGAGCTGTTTTTT.

V is TRBV7-2 and J is TRBJ2-5, with D uncertain. Germline V gene lookup returns CDR1 SGHTA and CDR2 FQGNSA. With 2 bases removed from V and 0 bases from J, the gap between germline ends came to 4 bases. This CDR3 comprises 13 residues. CDR3 in DNA: TGTGCCAGCAGCTTATTGTACCAAGAGACCCAGTACTTC. The encoded protein is CASSLLYQETQYF.

V is TRBV7-2 and J is TRBJ2-1; D unresolved. The CDR3 contains 15 residues. The V end was cut by 2 bases, the J end by 1 base, with 9 bases between. Per germline, CDR1 SGHTA and CDR2 FQGNSA. CDR3 in DNA: TGTGCCAGCAGCTTAAGAGCAGCTTCCTACAATGAGCAGTTCTTC. Its protein product is CASSLRAASYNEQFF.

V is TRBV6-1 and J is TRBJ2-7, with D perhaps TRBD1 (6 bases). The CDR3 has 11 amino acids. CDR1 and CDR2 from the germline V gene are MNHNS and SASEGT. Trimming stripped 5 bases from V and 6 bases from J, with 8 bases between. The CDR3 DNA reads TGTGCCAGCAGTTACAGGGCCGAGCAGTACTTC. This gives the protein CASSYRAEQYF.

This sequence joins TRBV4-1 and TRBJ2-7; no clear D gene. Trimming stripped 2 bases from V and 3 bases from J, with 14 bases between. The CDR3 runs to 15 residues. Germline values: CDR1 MGHRA, CDR2 YSYEKL. The CDR3 region has the DNA TGCGCCAGCAGCCAAATCCGTTGGGGTCGCTACGAGCAGTACTTC. This translates into CASSQIRWGRYEQYF.

A single count supports this clone. This chain links TRBV28 with TRBJ1-2; no reliable D call. Trimming took 3 bases from V and 5 from J, leaving 10 bases between them. The CDR3 runs to 13 residues. The germline V gene encodes CDR1 MDHEN and CDR2 SYDVKM. The CDR3 nucleotides are TGTGCCAGCAGTTTCAGGACGGAATATGGCTACACCTTC. Residues: CASSFRTEYGYTF.

At least ten counts were recorded for this clone. V is TRBV5-1 and J is TRBJ2-6; 9 bases agree with TRBD1. This CDR3 is 17 amino acids long. Trimming took 4 bases from V and 3 from J; bases not matched to a gene: 8. Germline V CDR1 and CDR2: SGHRS, YFSETQ. The CDR3 DNA follows: TGCGCCAGCAGCCAAACACAGGGGGCGGTTGGGGCCAACGTCCTGACTTTC. As protein: CASSQTQGAVGANVLTF.

This clone was found a few times. This chain uses TRBV7-8 with TRBJ1-6; 11 bases map to TRBD1. CDR1 SGHVS and CDR2 FQNEAQ come from the germline V gene. V lost 5 bases, J lost 9 bases, and 6 bases stayed unmatched. The CDR3 contains 15 residues. The DNA for the CDR3 is TGTGCCAGCAGCCCCCGGACAGGGGGCGTTTCACCCCTCCACTTT. This codes for CASSPRTGGVSPLHF.

Here the CDR3 DNA reads TGTGCCAGCAGCTTCGGCGGGAGGGAGACCCAGTACTTC. Encoded protein: CASSFGGRETQYF. This chain connects TRBV5-6 to TRBJ2-5; 8 nucleotides align to TRBD2. Germline trimming cut 2 bases from V and 5 bases from J; bases unmatched to any gene: 2. The CDR3 loop spans 13 amino acids. The V gene's germline CDR1 is SGHDT and CDR2 YYEEEE.

The chain is built from TRBV5-1 and TRBJ2-7, with TRBD1 matching 9 bases. This CDR3 is 13 amino acids long. CDR1 and CDR2 from the germline V gene are SGHRS and YFSETQ. V was clipped by 5 bases and J by 5 bases; unmatched bases: 5. The CDR3 loop is CASRPGQGDEQYF. The CDR3 coding sequence is TGCGCCAGCAGGCCGGGACAGGGCGACGAGCAGTACTTC.

Remarks on this clone: Other DNA sequences within the sample encode an identical CDR3. The rearrangement uses TRBV30 and TRBJ2-7; no firm D call. The CDR3 covers 11 residues. Germline CDR1 reads GTSNPN; CDR2 reads SVGIG (reference sequence). Trimming took 0 bases from V and 4 from J, leaving 4 bases between them. CDR3 DNA sequence: TGTGCCTGGAGTGTAGGATACGAGCAGTACTTC. It yields the protein CAWSVGYEQYF.

The J gene is TRBJ1-2, the V gene TRBV5-5, with 9 nucleotides matching TRBD1. The CDR3 covers 13 residues. The V gene end was trimmed by 5 bases and the J gene end by 8 bases; junction bases not matched to a gene: 7. From germline, CDR1 is SGHKS and CDR2 YYEKEE (reference sequence). The chain's CDR3 is CASSMDRGLGYTF. The CDR3 bases are TGTGCCAGCAGTATGGACAGGGGATTGGGCTACACCTTC.

The V gene is TRBV10-3, the J gene TRBJ2-7, with TRBD2 matching over 10 bases. CDR3 length equals 15 residues. Germline values: CDR1 ENHRY, CDR2 SYGVKD. V lost 6 bases, J lost 0 bases, and 5 bases stayed unmatched. CDR3 in amino acids: CAISPRTSGSYEQYF. The CDR3 coding sequence is TGTGCCATCAGCCCCCGGACTAGCGGCTCCTACGAGCAGTACTTC.

The V gene is TRBV7-6, the J gene TRBJ2-1; D may be TRBD2 (7 bases). V was shortened by 1 base and J by 2 bases, with 21 bases between the two germline ends. The germline gives CDR1 SGHVS, CDR2 FNYEAQ. CDR3 length: 19 amino acids. The CDR3 DNA reads TGTGCCAGCAGCTTAGTGGCTGGTTATCGGGGGGCGCCCTACAATGAGCAGTTCTTC. This encodes CASSLVAGYRGAPYNEQFF.

The chain joins TRBV10-3 to TRBJ2-1; D uncertain. Germline CDR1 reads ENHRY; CDR2 reads SYGVKD. V lost 3 bases and J lost 6, with 18 bases in between. The CDR3 extends over 16 amino acids. The CDR3 region has the DNA TGTGCCATCAGTGAAGGCGTTTGGGCGGCTAGCAATGAGCAGTTCTTC. Amino acids: CAISEGVWAASNEQFF.

This clone has only a few counts. The same CDR3 arises from other DNA sequences in this sample as well. The chain links TRBV19 to TRBJ1-2; D call uncertain. CDR1 and CDR2 (germline): LNHDA, SQIVND (reference sequence). The CDR3 totals 13 residues. With 4 bases removed from V and 0 bases from J, the gap between germline ends came to 6 bases. The CDR3 region has the DNA TGTGCCAGTAGTAGGGGTGCTAACTATGGCTACACCTTC. Translating gives CASSRGANYGYTF.

The chain is built from TRBV18 and TRBJ2-1; D possibly corresponds to TRBD1 (6 bases). The germline V and J ends were trimmed by 4 bases and 8 bases, with 15 bases remaining between them. CDR3 length equals 14 residues. Germline lookup yields CDR1 KGHSH and CDR2 LQKENI. The CDR3 region has the DNA TGTGCCAGCTCACATGACGACAGGTTCTATGAGCAGTTCTTC. It encodes CASSHDDRFYEQFF.

This chain links TRBV18 with TRBJ1-4; D call uncertain. The CDR3 spans 13 residues. The germline CDR1 and CDR2 sequences are KGHSH and LQKENI. V lost 5 bases and J 4 bases, leaving 8 bases between the germline ends. CDR3 region: CASSSGVNEKLFF. The CDR3 nucleotides are TGTGCCAGCTCAAGTGGGGTTAATGAAAAACTGTTTTTT.

The J gene is TRBJ2-1, the V gene TRBV4-3; D possibly corresponds to TRBD1 (5 bases). The CDR3 sequence is 18 residues long. Looked up from germline, CDR1 is LGHNA and CDR2 is YSLEER. Trimming took 0 bases from V and 3 from J, leaving 18 bases between them. The chain's CDR3 is CASSQEAGLRSSYNEQFF. CDR3 nucleotide sequence: TGCGCCAGCAGCCAAGAAGCAGGGTTGCGGAGTAGCTACAATGAGCAGTTCTTC.

The V call is TRBV28, the J call TRBJ2-5; no definite D call. The assigned J gene may be wrong: the sequence end matches TRBJ2-7 better. Germline-derived CDR1 and CDR2 are MDHEN and SYDVKM. CDR3 size: 13 residues. The CDR3 nucleotides read TGTGCCAGCAGTCCGGTCTCCACCTACGAGCAGTACTTC. This translates into CASSPVSTYEQYF.

This chain uses TRBV6-5 with TRBJ2-3, with TRBD2 as a possible D gene (5 bases). V shed 6 bases and J shed 3 bases, with 16 bases lying between them. Germline V CDR1 and CDR2: MNHEY, SVGAGI. The CDR3 has 15 residues. CDR3 residues: CASRLAEVMTDTQYF. As DNA, the CDR3 is TGTGCCAGCAGGCTCGCGGAGGTAATGACAGATACGCAGTATTTT.

The rearrangement uses TRBV14 and TRBJ2-7; D tentatively reads TRBD1 or TRBD2 (6 bases each). V lost 4 bases and J 0 bases, leaving 16 bases between the germline ends. Germline V gives CDR1 SGHDN, CDR2 FVKESK. This CDR3 region has 16 residues. The CDR3 region has the DNA TGTGCCAGCAGCCCACCTCCGGAGGGGGGCTCCTACGAGCAGTACTTC. Amino acids: CASSPPPEGGSYEQYF.

The CDR3 spells CASSPQFTETQYF. Here the CDR3 DNA reads TGTGCCAGCAGTCCACAGTTTACGGAGACCCAGTACTTC. J is TRBJ2-5 and V is TRBV7-2; D is unresolved. Trimming removed 6 bases at V and 5 bases at J, with 13 bases between. The CDR3 consists of 13 residues. The V gene's germline CDR1 is SGHTA and CDR2 FQGNSA.

The chain joins TRBV18 to TRBJ2-7; D is uncertain. Trimming shortened V by 0 bases and J by 6 bases, and 15 bases separated the two germline ends. This CDR3 has 15 amino acids. In germline, CDR1 is KGHSH, CDR2 LQKENI. The CDR3 DNA reads as TGTGCCAGCTCACCACCGGCCCTGGTGGGGATCGAGCAGTACTTC. The encoded protein is CASSPPALVGIEQYF.

This rearrangement joins TRBV7-8 to TRBJ2-7; 9 bases are shared with TRBD1. CDR1 SGHVS and CDR2 FQNEAQ come from the germline V gene. The CDR3 runs to 14 residues. V shed 5 bases, J shed 3 bases, and the junction held 5 bases outside the gene matches. The CDR3 here is CASSAGTGNYEQYF. The CDR3 DNA is TGTGCCAGCAGCGCCGGGACAGGGAACTACGAGCAGTACTTC.

The chain links TRBV25-1 to TRBJ2-3; TRBD1 matches 8 bases. CDR1 MGHDK and CDR2 SYGVNS come from the germline V gene. J gave up 2 bases and V 5 bases, and 6 bases lay outside the gene matches. There are 15 residues in the CDR3. The CDR3 nucleotides read TGTGCCAGCAGTACCTGGGACAGGTTCACAGATACGCAGTATTTT. Protein product: CASSTWDRFTDTQYF. The variable domain in full, with the rest retrieved from reference TRBV25-1 and TRBJ2-3, is EADIYQTPRYLVIGTGKKITLECSQTMGHDKMYWYQQDPGMELHLIHYSYGVNSTEKGDLSSESTVSRIRTEHFPLTLESARPSHTSQYLCASSTWDRFTDTQYFGPGTRLTVL.

The chain joins TRBV30 to TRBJ2-5; 11 bases fit TRBD2. The CDR3 has 15 amino acids. Germline V gene data show CDR1 as GTSNPN and CDR2 as SVGIG (reference sequence). J gave up 4 bases and V 4 bases, and 8 bases lay outside the gene matches. This CDR3 is CAWISSGGFRETQYF. The CDR3 coding sequence is TGTGCCTGGATCTCTAGCGGGGGGTTCCGAGAGACCCAGTACTTC.

CDR3 nucleotides: TGTGCCAGCAGCCGGGGACTAGCGGGGGGGAAAGAGCAGTACTTC. It specifies CASSRGLAGGKEQYF. The chain links TRBV7-2 to TRBJ2-7; 16 bases align to TRBD2. Trimming at V came to 5 bases and at J to 7 bases, leaving 5 bases not matched to a gene. CDR1 is SGHTA and CDR2 is FQGNSA in the germline V gene. The CDR3 runs 15 residues.

The count of this clone is one. V is TRBV6-6 and J is TRBJ1-2, with D possibly matching TRBD1 (5 bases). Trimming took off 0 bases at V and 8 bases at J, with 10 bases between the two ends. Germline CDR1 reads MNHNY; CDR2 reads SVGAGI (reference sequence). The CDR3 is 13 residues long. The CDR3 loop is CASSYSMGDGYTF. CDR3 DNA: TGTGCCAGCAGTTACTCGATGGGGGACGGCTACACCTTC.

The J gene is TRBJ2-6, the V gene TRBV19; D might be TRBD1 (6 bases). Deletions cut 1 base from V and 4 bases from J, with 14 bases between. The germline CDR1 and CDR2 sequences are LNHDA and SQIVND (reference sequence). The CDR3 totals 17 residues. The CDR3 is CASSIGTGTAGANVLTF. CDR3 DNA: TGTGCCAGTAGTATAGGTACAGGGACGGCGGGGGCCAACGTCCTGACTTTC.